The rows below give T cell receptor beta chains drawn from one sample of a study of T cell responses to AZD1222 COVID-19 vaccine. TCRdb's table, derived via immunoSEQ multiplex PCR, lists solely in-frame clones and lacks some. This table has roughly 150,000 clones, about 87% appearing once. The source was peripheral blood, collected on day 0 of AZD1222 vaccination. The receptors derive from an adult in good health. CDR3s include the opening cysteine and the closing phenylalanine or tryptophan. The order of the fields is V gene, clone size, J gene, CDR3 length, D gene, CDR3 protein, CDR3 DNA. A D gene is named only where the DNA matches it firmly. Size tells how often a clone was seen (once, few, many) or the class of an expanded clone, and some rows leave it out.

V: TRBV3-1/TRBV3-2; size: .; J: TRBJ1-1; length: 15; D: TRBD1; CDR3: CASSRPTGDDAEAFF; DNA: TGTGCCAGCAGCCGTCCGACAGGGGACGACGCTGAAGCTTTCTTT
V: TRBV30; size: once; J: TRBJ2-2; length: 17; D: .; CDR3: CAWSVRGRALNTGELFF; DNA: TGTGCCTGGAGTGTCCGGGGCAGGGCCTTGAACACCGGGGAGCTGTTTTTT
V: TRBV5-6; size: .; J: TRBJ1-2; length: 12; D: .; CDR3: CASSTDSFGYTF; DNA: TGTGCCAGCAGCACGGACAGTTTCGGCTACACCTTC
V: TRBV18; size: once; J: TRBJ1-1; length: 15; D: .; CDR3: CASSPAVGRATEAFF; DNA: TGTGCCAGCTCACCAGCTGTCGGGCGGGCCACTGAAGCTTTCTTT
V: TRBV5-1; size: few; J: TRBJ1-2; length: 16; D: .; CDR3: CASSLALSSTNYGYTF; DNA: TGCGCCAGCAGCTTGGCCCTCTCCTCGACAAACTATGGCTACACCTTC
V: TRBV19; size: few; J: TRBJ1-6; length: 14; D: TRBD1; CDR3: CATSPGQGISPLHF; DNA: TGTGCCACCTCTCCGGGACAGGGAATTTCACCCCTCCACTTT
V: TRBV7-9; size: .; J: TRBJ2-3; length: 17; D: TRBD1; CDR3: CASSRRTGQVGTDTQYF; DNA: TGTGCCAGCAGCAGACGAACCGGACAGGTCGGCACAGATACGCAGTATTTT
V: TRBV7-8; size: .; J: TRBJ2-3; length: 13; D: .; CDR3: CASRAELTDTQYF; DNA: TGTGCCAGCAGGGCAGAGCTGACAGATACGCAGTATTTT
V: TRBV19; size: .; J: TRBJ2-1; length: 17; D: TRBD1; CDR3: CASSPRDRGLVNNEQFF; DNA: TGTGCCAGTAGTCCGCGGGACAGGGGGCTTGTCAACAATGAGCAGTTCTTC
V: TRBV9; size: .; J: TRBJ1-2; length: 13; D: .; CDR3: CASSPRSEIGYTF; DNA: TGTGCCAGCAGCCCTAGGTCGGAGATTGGCTACACCTTC
V: TRBV30; size: .; J: TRBJ2-7; length: 13; D: TRBD1; CDR3: CAWSRYTGGEQYF; DNA: TGTGCCTGGAGTCGGTACACAGGGGGCGAGCAGTACTTC
V: TRBV14; size: .; J: TRBJ1-2; length: 13; D: .; CDR3: CASTQQTAGGYTF; DNA: TGTGCCAGCACCCAACAGACAGCGGGCGGCTACACCTTC
V: TRBV19; size: .; J: TRBJ2-1; length: 16; D: TRBD2; CDR3: CASRDRGTSGINEQFF; DNA: TGTGCCAGTAGAGACAGGGGGACTAGCGGGATCAATGAGCAGTTCTTC
V: TRBV25-1; size: .; J: TRBJ2-3; length: 15; D: .; CDR3: CASSAGTRHTDTQYF; DNA: TGTGCCAGCAGTGCTGGGACACGCCACACAGATACGCAGTATTTT
V: TRBV24-1; size: .; J: TRBJ2-3; length: 15; D: .; CDR3: CATSVGDRGTDTQYF; DNA: TGTGCCACCAGTGTAGGGGATAGAGGCACAGATACGCAGTATTTT
V: TRBV6-1; size: .; J: TRBJ2-7; length: 13; D: TRBD2; CDR3: CASRLGGSYEQYF; DNA: TGTGCCAGCAGATTGGGGGGGTCCTACGAGCAGTACTTC
V: TRBV21-1; size: .; J: TRBJ1-4; length: 13; D: .; CDR3: CASSYTTNEKLFF; DNA: TGTGCCAGTTCTTATACAACTAATGAAAAACTGTTTTTT
V: TRBV7-8; size: .; J: TRBJ1-1; length: 17; D: TRBD1; CDR3: CASSLGRTDRGMTEAFF; DNA: TGTGCCAGCAGCTTAGGCAGAACGGACAGGGGGATGACTGAAGCTTTCTTT
V: TRBV6-2/TRBV6-3; size: once; J: TRBJ2-2; length: 17; D: TRBD2; CDR3: CASSSPARSGHTGELFF; DNA: TGTGCCAGCAGTTCCCCCGCTCGTAGCGGGCACACCGGGGAGCTGTTTTTT
V: TRBV7-2; size: .; J: TRBJ2-1; length: 14; D: TRBD1; CDR3: CASSFRTGGNEQFF; DNA: TGTGCCAGCAGCTTCCGGACAGGGGGCAATGAGCAGTTCTTC
V: TRBV19; size: once; J: TRBJ2-1; length: 14; D: .; CDR3: CATSISGGTHEQFF; DNA: TGTGCCACTAGTATTTCAGGAGGCACCCATGAGCAGTTCTTC
V: TRBV7-6; size: once; J: TRBJ1-5; length: 13; D: .; CDR3: CASSLAPGQPQHF; DNA: TGTGCCAGCAGCTTAGCGCCGGGTCAGCCCCAGCATTTT
V: TRBV29-1; size: once; J: TRBJ1-1; length: 11; D: .; CDR3: CSVTSTGTSFF; DNA: TGCAGCGTAACCTCAACAGGGACGTCTTTCTTT
V: TRBV11-3; size: .; J: TRBJ2-1; length: 17; D: TRBD2; CDR3: CASSLVGTSGRGYEQFF; DNA: TGTGCCAGCAGCTTAGTAGGGACTAGCGGCCGGGGGTATGAGCAGTTCTTC
V: TRBV20-1; size: .; J: TRBJ2-1; length: 11; D: TRBD2; CDR3: CRGLAGVEQFF; DNA: TGCAGGGGACTAGCGGGAGTTGAGCAGTTCTTC
V: TRBV19; size: .; J: TRBJ1-6; length: 16; D: .; CDR3: CASSASQSSYNSPLHF; DNA: TGTGCCAGTAGTGCCTCACAGAGCTCCTATAATTCACCCCTCCACTTT
V: TRBV28; size: once; J: TRBJ1-1; length: 12; D: .; CDR3: CASSSPDSPAFF; DNA: TGTGCCAGCAGTTCCCCGGACAGCCCAGCTTTCTTT
V: TRBV14; size: .; J: TRBJ1-2; length: 18; D: .; CDR3: CASSQVSSGNSHFYGYTF; DNA: TGTGCCAGCAGCCAAGTTTCGTCCGGGAACAGCCATTTCTATGGCTACACCTTC
V: TRBV19; size: .; J: TRBJ2-7; length: 15; D: .; CDR3: CASSIVFGGGYEQYF; DNA: TGTGCCAGTAGTATAGTCTTCGGGGGCGGATACGAGCAGTACTTC
V: TRBV6-5; size: .; J: TRBJ1-5; length: 14; D: .; CDR3: CASSTSGGGQPQHF; DNA: TGTGCCAGCAGTACCTCGGGGGGGGGTCAGCCCCAGCATTTT
V: TRBV23-1; size: .; J: TRBJ2-7; length: 15; D: TRBD2; CDR3: CASSRTSGYSYEQYF; DNA: TGCGCCAGCAGTCGGACTAGCGGGTATTCCTACGAGCAGTACTTC
V: TRBV11-3; size: once; J: TRBJ1-1; length: 15; D: .; CDR3: CASSQGRGSNTEAFF; DNA: TGTGCCAGCAGCCAGGGGCGGGGATCGAACACTGAAGCTTTCTTT
V: TRBV6-2/TRBV6-3; size: .; J: TRBJ1-2; length: 15; D: TRBD1; CDR3: CASSGTGGNLYGYTF; DNA: TGTGCCAGCAGCGGCACAGGGGGGAACCTCTATGGCTACACCTTC
V: TRBV19; size: .; J: TRBJ1-6; length: 15; D: .; CDR3: CASMPGTGRNSPLHF; DNA: TGTGCCAGTATGCCCGGGACGGGGCGTAATTCACCCCTCCACTTT
V: TRBV6-1; size: .; J: TRBJ2-3; length: 15; D: .; CDR3: CASSELRSSTDTQYF; DNA: TGTGCCAGCAGTGAACTCCGATCTAGCACAGATACGCAGTATTTT
V: TRBV25-1; size: .; J: TRBJ1-1; length: 16; D: .; CDR3: CASSEYVGGQNTEAFF; DNA: TGTGCCAGCAGTGAATATGTTGGGGGACAGAACACTGAAGCTTTCTTT
V: TRBV2; size: .; J: TRBJ1-1; length: 13; D: .; CDR3: CASTLYGDTEAFF; DNA: TGTGCCAGCACCCTTTATGGAGACACTGAAGCTTTCTTT
V: TRBV29-1; size: .; J: TRBJ2-6; length: 15; D: .; CDR3: CSVGQGDGRANVLTF; DNA: TGCAGCGTTGGGCAAGGAGACGGCCGGGCCAACGTCCTGACTTTC
V: TRBV15; size: .; J: TRBJ1-6; length: 13; D: .; CDR3: CATSPGYNSPLHF; DNA: TGTGCCACCAGCCCGGGATATAATTCACCCCTCCACTTT
V: TRBV27; size: .; J: TRBJ2-5; length: 13; D: TRBD1; CDR3: CASSYQGAETQYF; DNA: TGTGCCAGCAGTTACCAGGGGGCAGAGACCCAGTACTTC
V: TRBV10-3; size: .; J: TRBJ1-1; length: 13; D: .; CDR3: CAISAKVNTEAFF; DNA: TGTGCCATCAGTGCAAAGGTGAACACTGAAGCTTTCTTT
V: TRBV19; size: .; J: TRBJ2-1; length: 14; D: TRBD2; CDR3: CASSGGSKSNEQFF; DNA: TGTGCCAGTAGTGGCGGGAGTAAGAGCAATGAGCAGTTCTTC
V: TRBV28; size: .; J: TRBJ1-1; length: 14; D: TRBD1; CDR3: CASSLTDRATEAFF; DNA: TGTGCCAGCAGTCTTACCGACAGGGCCACTGAAGCTTTCTTT